This entry lists 28 T cell receptor beta chains sequenced from one sample in a study of T cells in women clearing cervical HPV infection. Method: immunoSEQ multiplex PCR; TCRdb's copy keeps in-frame clones and lacks some. The ten most abundant clones cover 35% to 40% of a sample with 45,000 to 50,000 clones. Sequences were obtained from blood buffy coat. These receptor sequences come from a woman aged 18-70 years with a cervical HPV16 infection that either progressed to CIN3+ or cleared (not recorded which).

As concerns this clone: The read ends 3 residues early relative to the CDR3; the germline J gene fills the gap. This chain links TRBV20-1 with TRBJ2-5; 8 bases agree with TRBD2. CDR1 and CDR2 (germline): DFQATT, SNEGSKA (reference sequence). The V segment lost 0 bases and the J segment 4 bases; nucleotides outside the gene matches: 1. This CDR3 is 13 amino acids long. CDR3 sequence reads: CSAREAGVETQYF. The CDR3 DNA, read in part, is TGCAGTGCTAGAGAAGCGGGAGTAGAGACC.

The CDR3 protein is CAWSEENREETQYF. The covered CDR3 bases are TGTGCCTGGAGTGAAGAGAACAGGGAAGAGACC. The rearrangement joins TRBV30 to TRBJ2-5; D perhaps matches TRBD1 (6 bases). The DNA ends 3 residues before the CDR3 does, and the rest of the CDR3 is filled in from the germline J gene. Per the germline V gene, CDR1 is GTSNPN and CDR2 is SVGIG (reference sequence). With 1 base removed from V and 3 bases from J, the gap between germline ends came to 12 bases. This CDR3 contains 14 residues.

On this clone itself: The read comes to an end 3 residues before the CDR3 does, leaving the germline J gene to fill in the end. The chain is built from TRBV7-2 and TRBJ2-2, with D perhaps TRBD2 (6 bases). The CDR3 has 13 residues. Germline CDR1 and CDR2: SGHTA and FQGNSA. The CDR3 DNA, read in part, is TGTGCCAGCAGCTTATTTTCGCGGGAAAAG. Translating gives CASSLFSREK. The complete CDR3 protein is CASSLFSREKLFF.

As for this clone: Read data end 3 residues before the CDR3 end; the end is taken from the germline J gene. The chain recombines TRBV19 with TRBJ1-2; D is ambiguous. This CDR3 is built from 15 residues. The germline V gene has CDR1 LNHDA and CDR2 SQIVND (reference sequence). Partial CDR3 DNA: TGTGCCAGTAAAGGGTCGGCGGGATCGGTAGATACC. Translating gives CASKGSAGSVDT. The CDR3 in full is CASKGSAGSVDTYTF.

On this clone itself: The read falls 3 residues short of the CDR3 end, and the missing part is taken from the germline J gene. This rearrangement joins TRBV2 to TRBJ2-3, with 7 nucleotides matching TRBD2. The CDR3 sequence is 15 residues long. J gave up 4 bases and V 8 bases, and 12 bases lay outside the gene matches. Germline V gene sequence: CDR1 SNHLY, CDR2 FYNNEI. CDR3 DNA, as far as it was read: TGTGCCAGCTGCCAATATGAGCGGGGTGCAGATACG. As protein: CASCQYERGADT. The full-length CDR3 reads as CASCQYERGADTQYF.

As for this clone: The CDR3 extends 3 residues past the end of the read, so its final part is completed from the germline J gene. V is TRBV30 and J is TRBJ1-4; D call uncertain. Per the germline V gene, CDR1 is GTSNPN and CDR2 is SVGIG (reference sequence). The CDR3 has 12 residues. Trimming stripped 7 bases from V and 2 bases from J, with 8 bases between. The sequenced CDR3 bases are TGTGCCTTTAGCGGTACTAATGAAAAA. Translation: CAFSGTNEK. The complete CDR3 sequence is CAFSGTNEKLFF.

Regarding this clone: The read falls 3 residues short of the CDR3 end, and the missing part is taken from the germline J gene. The gene calls are TRBV28 and TRBJ2-7, with D possibly TRBD2 on 6 matching bases. CDR3 length: 13 amino acids. V lost 10 bases to trimming and J lost 3 bases, with 16 bases between them. Germline CDR1 reads MDHEN; CDR2 reads SYDVKM. The CDR3 bases that were read are TGTGCCACACGACTAGGACCAGGCTACGAG. It codes for CATRLGPGYE. The full CDR3 protein reads CATRLGPGYEQYF.

Note on this clone: The read finishes 3 residues shy of the CDR3 end, and the germline J gene is used to complete it. Other DNA sequences in this sample translate to the same CDR3. The V gene is TRBV7-3, the J gene TRBJ2-5; no clear D gene. The length of the CDR3 is 13 residues. Trimming took off 2 bases at V and 5 bases at J, with 9 bases between the two ends. Germline V lookup: CDR1 SGHTA, CDR2 FQGTGA. The CDR3 sequence is CASSLGQQETQYF. The part of the CDR3 DNA that was read is TGTGCCAGCAGCTTAGGGCAACAGGAGACC.

Turning to this clone: The CDR3 end falls 3 residues outside the read, so it is completed with the germline J gene. The chain is built from TRBV11-2 and TRBJ2-3, with a possible D match to TRBD2 (6 bases). Germline-derived CDR1 and CDR2 are SGHAT and FQNNGV. The ends were cut back, 2 bases at V and 2 bases at J, with 8 bases in the middle. The CDR3 has 14 residues. CDR3 protein: CASSLPGVTDTQYF. The covered CDR3 bases are TGTGCCAGCAGCTTACCGGGGGTCACAGATACG.

Details on this clone: The CDR3 end lies 3 residues beyond the end of the read and is filled in from the germline J gene. The chain joins TRBV7-8 to TRBJ2-3, with unresolved D. The germline gives CDR1 SGHVS, CDR2 FQNEAQ. This CDR3 spans 13 amino acids. CDR3 DNA (partial): TGTGCCAGCAGCGGTAGTGAGCAAGAGACG. This sequence encodes CASSGSEQET. The complete CDR3 protein is CASSGSEQETQYF.

Concerning this clone itself: The read gets to within 3 residues of the CDR3 end, and the germline J gene fills in the rest. V and J are TRBV4-2 and TRBJ2-7; 10 bases match TRBD2. V shed 3 bases, J shed 5 bases, and the junction held 4 bases outside the gene matches. Germline V gene sequence: CDR1 LGHNA, CDR2 YNFKEQ. This CDR3 region has 14 residues. CDR3 sequence: CASSQGLAINEQYF. The sequenced part of the CDR3 DNA is TGTGCCAGCAGCCAGGGACTAGCGATCAACGAG.

CDR3: CASSLVAGQNYGYTF. The sequenced CDR3 bases are TGTGCCAGCAGCTTAGTCGCGGGACAGAACTATGGC. The chain joins TRBV13 to TRBJ1-2, with 7 bases aligning to TRBD1. The read finishes 3 residues shy of the CDR3 end, and the germline J gene is used to complete it. CDR3 size: 15 residues. The V and J ends lost 1 base and 2 bases, in that order; junction bases with no gene match: 4. CDR1 is PRHDT, CDR2 FYEKMQ, per germline (reference sequence).

A word on this clone: The read terminates 3 residues before the CDR3 end, so the remaining end is supplied by the germline J gene. The chain combines TRBV18 with TRBJ2-3; the D gene is possibly TRBD2 (6 bases). CDR3 size: 15 residues. Looked up from germline, CDR1 is KGHSH and CDR2 is LQKENI. The germline V and J ends were trimmed by 3 bases and 0 bases, with 10 bases remaining between them. The CDR3 region is CASSPLADSTDTQYF. The CDR3 DNA, read in part, is TGTGCCAGCTCACCGTTAGCGGATAGCACAGATACG.

About this clone itself: The CDR3 end lies 3 residues beyond the end of the read and is filled in from the germline J gene. The V call is TRBV2, the J call TRBJ1-4, with D possibly being TRBD1 (6 bases). This CDR3 spans 15 amino acids. Germline loops: CDR1 SNHLY, CDR2 FYNNEI. The CDR3 reads CASSGQQGSVSPLFF. CDR3 DNA (partial): TGTGCCAGCAGTGGGCAACAGGGTAGTGTTTCACCA.

About this clone: The DNA ends 3 residues before the CDR3 does, and the rest of the CDR3 is filled in from the germline J gene. The V gene is TRBV7-3, the J gene TRBJ1-4; no definite D call. CDR1 and CDR2 from the germline V gene are SGHTA and FQGTGA. The CDR3 is 14 residues long. Incomplete CDR3 DNA: TGTGCCAGCAGCTTAAAAGAGCTTGGTTCACCA. Translation: CASSLKELGSP. The full CDR3 protein is CASSLKELGSPLFF.

With respect to this clone: The CDR3 goes on 3 residues after the read ends, and that part is filled in from the germline J gene. V and J are TRBV2 and TRBJ1-6, with no clear D. The CDR3 covers 13 residues. The V end was cut by 4 bases, the J end by 7 bases, with 8 bases between. In germline, CDR1 is SNHLY, CDR2 FYNNEI. The CDR3 reads CASSVAPNSPLHF. The sequenced part of the CDR3 DNA is TGTGCCAGCAGTGTGGCCCCCAATTCACCC.

Notes on this clone: The observed sequence ends 3 residues before the CDR3 terminus, with the missing tail filled in from the germline J gene. The genes are TRBV5-1 and TRBJ1-2; tentative D call: TRBD1 (6 bases). V dropped 0 bases and J dropped 5 bases, with 11 bases sitting between them. The CDR3 is made up of 14 amino acids. Germline CDR1 is SGHRS and CDR2 is YFSETQ. This chain's CDR3 is CASSLDGTQYGYTF. The sequenced part of the CDR3 DNA is TGCGCCAGCAGCTTGGACGGGACACAATATGGC.

CDR3 DNA, as far as it was read: TGTGCCAGTAGTATAGAAACAGGGAATCTAGGCAATCAGCCC. This gives the protein CASSIETGNLGNQP. The entire CDR3 protein reads CASSIETGNLGNQPQHF. The chain employs TRBV19 and TRBJ1-5; the D gene is possibly TRBD1 (6 bases). The missing CDR3 end, 3 residues past where the read stops, is filled in from the germline J gene. CDR3 length: 17 amino acids. V was clipped by 0 bases and J by 2 bases, with 14 bases between them. Germline CDR1 and CDR2: LNHDA and SQIVND (reference sequence).

With regard to this clone: The observed sequence ends 3 residues before the CDR3 terminus, with the missing tail filled in from the germline J gene. The chain carries TRBV18 and TRBJ1-1, with D perhaps matching TRBD1 (5 bases). The germline gives CDR1 KGHSH, CDR2 LQKENI. This CDR3 has 13 residues. The part of the CDR3 DNA that was read is TGTGCCAGCTCACCAGATTTAGGGGTATCA. Translated, it gives CASSPDLGVS. In full, the CDR3 reads CASSPDLGVSAFF.

In the case of this clone: The CDR3 extends 3 residues past the end of the read, so its final part is completed from the germline J gene. The chain couples TRBV7-3 to TRBJ2-7, with 8 bases identical to TRBD1. Trimming cost V 4 bases and J 3 bases; bases outside gene matches: 2. This CDR3 contains 13 residues. The V gene's germline CDR1 is SGHTA and CDR2 FQGTGA. The covered CDR3 bases are TGTGCCAGCAGCTCTGGGACAGGCTACGAG. As protein: CASSSGTGYE. The full CDR3 sequence reads CASSSGTGYEQYF.

Notes on this clone: The read gets to within 3 residues of the CDR3 end, and the germline J gene fills in the rest. This same CDR3 is encoded by further DNA sequences in the sample. The V call is TRBV19, the J call TRBJ1-3; possibly TRBD1 for D (6 bases). Germline V CDR1 and CDR2: LNHDA, SQIVND (reference sequence). The germline V and J ends were trimmed by 8 bases and 1 base, with 9 bases remaining between them. The CDR3 totals 13 residues. The CDR3 bases that were read are TGTGCCAGTGCCAGGGGATCTGGAAACACC. It encodes CASARGSGNT. The full CDR3 protein reads CASARGSGNTIYF. The variable domain in full, completed from reference TRBV19 and TRBJ1-3, reads DGGITQSPKYLFRKEGQNVTLSCEQNLNHDAMYWYRQDPGQGLRLIYYSQIVNDFQKGDIAEGYSVSREKKESFPLTVTSAQKNPTAFYLCASARGSGNTIYFGEGSWLTVV.

Turning to this clone: The CDR3 end falls 3 residues outside the read, so it is completed with the germline J gene. V usage is TRBV20-1 and J usage is TRBJ2-2; 10 positions agree with TRBD1. CDR1 is DFQATT, CDR2 SNEGSKA, per germline (reference sequence). Losses at the gene ends were 6 bases for V and 8 bases for J; bases not matched to a gene: 9. CDR3 length: 14 residues. The DNA read from the CDR3 is TGCAGTGCCTCTCTGGGACAGGGGAGAGGGGAG. Translated, it gives CSASLGQGRGE. The whole CDR3 region reads CSASLGQGRGELFF.

Worth noting for this clone: Read data end 3 residues before the CDR3 end; the end is taken from the germline J gene. V is TRBV30 and J is TRBJ1-2; no clear D. The CDR3 consists of 15 residues. V lost 1 base, J lost 7 bases, and 19 bases lay in between. Germline CDR1 reads GTSNPN; CDR2 reads SVGIG (reference sequence). The CDR3 reads CAWSALFGDRSGYTF. The DNA read from the CDR3 is TGTGCCTGGAGTGCCCTTTTCGGGGATCGCAGTGGC.

With regard to this clone: The read is 3 residues too short to cover the CDR3 end, so that end is filled in from the germline J gene. The rearrangement links TRBV7-9 to TRBJ2-1; D remains ambiguous. Germline V lookup: CDR1 SEHNR, CDR2 FQNEAQ (reference sequence). The ends were cut back, 2 bases at V and 5 bases at J, with 10 bases in the middle. This CDR3 is 14 amino acids long. The CDR3 is CASSLKNTDNEQFF. The DNA read from the CDR3 is TGTGCCAGCAGCTTAAAGAATACTGACAATGAG.

Notes on this clone: The missing CDR3 end, 3 residues past where the read stops, is filled in from the germline J gene. This chain joins TRBV10-2 and TRBJ1-5; 10 positions match TRBD1. The CDR3 contains 18 residues. Germline V gene lookup returns CDR1 WSHSY and CDR2 SAAADI. Unmatched junction bases numbered 18, after V lost 9 bases and J lost 4 bases. The CDR3 sequence: CASTSLRQGALENQPQHF. The sequenced CDR3 bases are TGCGCCAGTACAAGCCTAAGACAGGGGGCCTTGGAGAATCAGCCC.

The covered CDR3 bases are TGTGCCAGCAGCTTAGTTCGGGGCGAG. It codes for CASSLVRGE. The entire CDR3 sequence reads CASSLVRGEQYF. The V call is TRBV7-9, the J call TRBJ2-7; a possible D gene is TRBD2 (5 bases). The CDR3 is cut off 3 residues early in the read; its end comes from the germline J gene. V was pared by 1 base and J by 6 bases, with 7 bases between. The CDR3 is made up of 12 amino acids. Germline V gives CDR1 SEHNR, CDR2 FQNEAQ (reference sequence).

As regards this clone: Coverage ceases 3 residues before the CDR3 finishes, and the germline J gene fills in the end. This chain links TRBV19 with TRBJ2-3; D may be TRBD2 (5 bases). The CDR3 loop spans 13 amino acids. Germline loops: CDR1 LNHDA, CDR2 SQIVND (reference sequence). The part of the CDR3 DNA that was read is TGTGCCAGTAGTATGACGACTATCGAGACG. Its protein is CASSMTTIET. Given in full, the CDR3 is CASSMTTIETQYF.

Note on this clone: The read terminates 3 residues before the CDR3 end, so the remaining end is supplied by the germline J gene. This sequence joins TRBV18 and TRBJ2-7; D is perhaps TRBD2 (5 bases). Germline CDR1 KGHSH, CDR2 LQKENI. V lost 0 bases and J lost 2, with 14 bases in between. This CDR3 spans 16 amino acids. The CDR3 spells CASSPPRVAGTYEQYF. The sequenced part of the CDR3 DNA is TGTGCCAGCTCACCACCGCGGGTCGCTGGGACCTACGAG.